These 26 T cell receptor beta chains came from one sample sequenced in a study of radiation and T cells in renal cell carcinoma (dated by TCRdb to about 2020). The intended sense of this specimen's time point label: blood 4 weeks post-SBRT, at nephrectomy. Taken with the paper, the label for treatment or condition translates to: 15 Gy SBRT to primary tumor, nephrectomy 4 weeks later. Libraries came from the immunoSEQ multiplex PCR assay. TCRdb took this table from immuneACCESS and kept in-frame rearrangements with V and J called. Such tables lack part of the clones; where checked against another copy, unresolved V genes explain under half of the gap, and the rest is unexplained. Here the sample has roughly 92,000 clones; 65% to 90% occur a single time. Jointly, the top ten make up approximately 7.8% of the sample. The starting material was blood, obtained from a patient whose treatment included radiotherapy and nephrectomy. These receptor sequences come from a man in his 60s with renal cell carcinoma.

The chain couples TRBV9 to TRBJ2-2; D unclear. Per the germline V gene, CDR1 is SGDLS and CDR2 is YYNGEE. The germline V and J ends were trimmed by 0 bases and 7 bases, with 4 bases remaining between them. The CDR3 is 12 amino acids. The CDR3 DNA sequence: TGTGCCAGCAGCGTAGAGGGCGGGGAGCTGTTTTTT. It translates to CASSVEGGELFF.

The chain has TRBV4-1 and TRBJ1-6; the D is unclear. The CDR3 contains 13 residues. Trimming stripped 3 bases from V and 10 bases from J, with 10 bases between. From germline, CDR1 is MGHRA and CDR2 YSYEKL. Here the CDR3 DNA reads TGCGCCAGCAGCCACGACGTAGAATCACCCCTCCACTTT. It is translated as CASSHDVESPLHF.

The chain carries TRBV28 and TRBJ1-4; D may be TRBD1 (5 bases). The CDR3 spans 16 residues. Germline CDR1 reads MDHEN; CDR2 reads SYDVKM. V lost 7 bases and J lost 5, with 20 bases in between. CDR3 sequence: CASTFIGALKNEKLFF. CDR3 in DNA: TGTGCCAGCACCTTCATCGGGGCGCTAAAGAATGAAAAACTGTTTTTT.

The rearrangement uses TRBV29-1 and TRBJ1-3, with D hard to call. V lost 5 bases, J lost 0 bases, and 8 bases lay in between. CDR3 size: 13 residues. Germline assignment: CDR1 SQVTM and CDR2 ANQGSEA. CDR3 in DNA: TGCAGCGTTCAGGTCTCCTCTGGAAACACCATATATTTT. Translating gives CSVQVSSGNTIYF. Supplemented by reference TRBV29-1 and TRBJ1-3, the full variable domain reads SAVISQKPSRDICQRGTSLTIQCQVDSQVTMMFWYRQQPGQSLTLIATANQGSEATYESGFVIDKFPISRPNLTFSTLTVSNMSPEDSSIYLCSVQVSSGNTIYFGEGSWLTVV.

This chain uses TRBV27 with TRBJ2-3; tentative D call: TRBD1 (7 bases). Germline V CDR1 and CDR2: MNHEY, SMNVEV (reference sequence). Trimming shortened V by 8 bases and J by 5 bases, and 14 bases separated the two germline ends. This CDR3 spans 13 amino acids. The CDR3 here is CASASGGGDTQYF. As DNA, the CDR3 is TGTGCCAGCGCCTCAGGGGGAGGAGATACGCAGTATTTT.

V is TRBV27 and J is TRBJ2-7; 9 positions match TRBD2. V dropped 7 bases and J dropped 3; count of bases not matched to a gene: 7. CDR1 and CDR2 from the germline V gene are MNHEY and SMNVEV (reference sequence). CDR3 length equals 14 residues. In DNA, the CDR3 is TGTGCCAGCACCGACTGGCGGGAGGGCTACGAGCAGTACTTC. Amino acid sequence: CASTDWREGYEQYF.

This sequence joins TRBV7-9 and TRBJ2-5; D is unresolved. The V end lost 1 base, the J end lost 4 bases, and 16 bases lay between the germline ends. CDR1 is SEHNR, CDR2 FQNEAQ, per germline (reference sequence). The CDR3 is 16 amino acids. The DNA for the CDR3 is TGTGCCAGCAGCTTAGAACTGACCTCCTTGACAGAGACCCAGTACTTC. The encoded protein is CASSLELTSLTETQYF.

The chain uses TRBV5-6 and TRBJ2-3, with no clear D. The germline V and J ends were trimmed by 0 bases and 2 bases, with 7 bases remaining between them. Germline values: CDR1 SGHDT, CDR2 YYEEEE. CDR3 length equals 14 residues. This CDR3 is CASSLDFSTDTQYF. CDR3 in DNA: TGTGCCAGCAGCTTGGACTTTTCCACAGATACGCAGTATTTT.

The CDR3 DNA reads as TGCGCCAGCAGCTTGGTCACTAGCGGGAGCACAGATACGCAGTATTTT. Translating gives CASSLVTSGSTDTQYF. The chain couples TRBV5-1 to TRBJ2-3; 9 bases fit TRBD2. The CDR3 extends over 16 amino acids. V dropped 0 bases and J dropped 0; count of bases not matched to a gene: 2. Germline assignment: CDR1 SGHRS and CDR2 YFSETQ.

The chain carries TRBV4-1 and TRBJ2-3; D not certain. The CDR3 has 17 residues. Between the trimmed V and J ends, which lost 1 base and 0 bases, there was a span of 14 bases. The germline CDR1 and CDR2 sequences are MGHRA and YSYEKL. CDR3 sequence reads: CASSQGPYKTSTDTQYF. As DNA, the CDR3 is TGCGCCAGCAGCCAAGGGCCCTACAAAACTAGCACAGATACGCAGTATTTT.

The rearrangement links TRBV27 to TRBJ2-2, with D tentatively TRBD1 or TRBD2 (5 bases each). CDR1 and CDR2 from the germline V gene are MNHEY and SMNVEV (reference sequence). This CDR3 region has 15 residues. V was pared by 3 bases and J by 5 bases, with 13 bases between. CDR3 residues: CASSFRGDGTGELFF. The CDR3 DNA reads as TGTGCCAGCAGTTTTCGAGGGGATGGGACCGGGGAGCTGTTTTTT.

The V call is TRBV19, the J call TRBJ2-6; D gene uncertain. The CDR3 runs to 13 residues. Germline V lookup: CDR1 LNHDA, CDR2 SQIVND (reference sequence). The V gene lost 7 bases and the J gene lost 1 base, with 5 bases spanning the gap. CDR3 DNA: TGTGCCAGTAATAAGTCTGGGGCCAACGTCCTGACTTTC. Encoded protein: CASNKSGANVLTF.

The rearrangement links TRBV6-1 to TRBJ1-1, with D possibly TRBD1 on 5 matching bases. Trimming stripped 3 bases from V and 4 bases from J, with 15 bases between. Germline values: CDR1 MNHNS, CDR2 SASEGT. The length of the CDR3 is 15 residues. CDR3 sequence: CASSESLIGGTEAFF. DNA of the CDR3: TGTGCCAGCAGTGAGAGTTTGATTGGGGGCACTGAAGCTTTCTTT.

The chain uses TRBV7-2 and TRBJ1-1, with D perhaps TRBD1 (5 bases). The CDR3 runs to 14 residues. The V gene's germline CDR1 is SGHTA and CDR2 FQGNSA. V was clipped by 2 bases and J by 0 bases, with 7 bases between them. Written as DNA, the CDR3 is TGTGCCAGCAGCTTATCAGGGATGAACACTGAAGCTTTCTTT. This gives the protein CASSLSGMNTEAFF.

V and J are TRBV5-1 and TRBJ2-7, with a tentative D call TRBD1 (6 bases). V lost 4 bases to trimming and J lost 0 bases, with 11 bases between them. CDR3 length: 14 residues. Germline CDR1 reads SGHRS; CDR2 reads YFSETQ. CDR3 amino acids: CASSRDTLSYEQYF. As DNA, the CDR3 is TGCGCCAGCAGCAGGGACACCCTCTCCTACGAGCAGTACTTC.

This chain uses TRBV11-2 with TRBJ2-7, with 8 bases identical to TRBD1. Germline V gene sequence: CDR1 SGHAT, CDR2 FQNNGV. Germline trimming cut 8 bases from V and 3 bases from J; bases unmatched to any gene: 6. The CDR3 has 13 amino acids. The CDR3: CASGTGDYYEQYF. The DNA of the CDR3 is TGTGCCAGCGGGACAGGAGACTACTACGAGCAGTACTTC. The full variable domain, rest sourced from reference TRBV11-2 and TRBJ2-7, is EAGVAQSPRYKIIEKRQSVAFWCNPISGHATLYWYQQILGQGPKLLIQFQNNGVVDDSQLPKDRFSAERLKGVDSTLKIQPAKLEDSAVYLCASGTGDYYEQYFGPGTRLTVT.

The chain is built from TRBV30 and TRBJ2-1; 11 bases map to TRBD2. The CDR3 runs to 16 residues. Germline lookup yields CDR1 GTSNPN and CDR2 SVGIG (reference sequence). J lost 10 bases, V lost 4 bases, and 15 bases had no gene match. As DNA, the CDR3 is TGTGCCTGGAAAGTTTTTAATAGCGGGAGGGCTCCGGAGCAGTTCTTC. This codes for CAWKVFNSGRAPEQFF. The variable domain in full, with the rest retrieved from reference TRBV30 and TRBJ2-1, is SQTIHQWPATLVQPVGSPLSLECTVEGTSNPNLYWYRQAAGRGLQLLFYSVGIGQISSEVPQNLSASRPQDRQFILSSKKLLLSDSGFYLCAWKVFNSGRAPEQFFGPGTRLTVL.

This rearrangement joins TRBV15 to TRBJ2-2, with a weak D call TRBD2 (6 bases). Germline assignment: CDR1 LNHNV and CDR2 YYDKDF (reference sequence). V was pared by 2 bases and J by 1 base, with 11 bases between. The CDR3 contains 16 residues. DNA of the CDR3: TGTGCCACCAGCAGAACTCGACTAGTGAACACCGGGGAGCTGTTTTTT. This gives the protein CATSRTRLVNTGELFF.

The chain employs TRBV19 and TRBJ2-7, with 7 positions matching TRBD1. The germline gives CDR1 LNHDA, CDR2 SQIVND (reference sequence). The CDR3 runs 16 residues. V shed 3 bases and J 0 bases; nucleotides not matched to a gene: 8. In DNA, the CDR3 is TGTGCCAGTAGTATGGGGGACAGTCTCAGCTCCTACGAGCAGTACTTC. Its protein is CASSMGDSLSSYEQYF.

V gene TRBV11-2 combines with J gene TRBJ1-1, with no clear D. Trimming cost V 0 bases and J 0 bases, with 8 bases left between them. The CDR3 loop spans 15 amino acids. Germline V gene data show CDR1 as SGHAT and CDR2 as FQNNGV. DNA for the CDR3: TGTGCCAGCAGCTTAGATCTCTCCCTGAACACTGAAGCTTTCTTT. This sequence encodes CASSLDLSLNTEAFF.

The chain employs TRBV2 and TRBJ2-1; tentatively, D is TRBD2 (6 bases). Germline V gives CDR1 SNHLY, CDR2 FYNNEI. The CDR3 spans 14 residues. Trimming stripped 8 bases from V and 4 bases from J, with 15 bases between. DNA for the CDR3: TGTGCCAGCGGGACTTTTTCACTTTACAATGAGCAGTTCTTC. Translating gives CASGTFSLYNEQFF.

The chain carries TRBV28 and TRBJ1-1; weak D call: TRBD1 (5 bases). The CDR3 spans 12 residues. Trimming stripped 11 bases from V and 6 bases from J, with 16 bases between. Germline V gene data show CDR1 as MDHEN and CDR2 as SYDVKM. CDR3 DNA: TGTGCCTCGCGGGGGGGGTGGGCTGAAGCTTTCTTT. Its protein is CASRGGWAEAFF.

V and J are TRBV19 and TRBJ2-7, with 8 bases fitting TRBD1. CDR1 is LNHDA, CDR2 SQIVND, per germline (reference sequence). After removal of 6 bases from V and 1 base from J, the junction contained 2 bases not matched to a gene. The length of the CDR3 is 13 residues. In nucleotides, the CDR3 is TGTGCCAGTAGGGACAGGGCGTCCTACGAGCAGTACTTC. Its protein product is CASRDRASYEQYF.

This rearrangement joins TRBV29-1 to TRBJ2-3, with unresolved D. CDR3 size: 13 residues. Per the germline V gene, CDR1 is SQVTM and CDR2 is ANQGSEA. V was clipped by 3 bases and J by 5 bases, with 12 bases between them. The CDR3 is CSVDGVLKDTQYF. CDR3 coding DNA: TGCAGCGTTGACGGCGTCCTCAAAGATACGCAGTATTTT.

V usage is TRBV5-1 and J usage is TRBJ2-5, with 9 bases fitting TRBD2. Looked up from germline, CDR1 is SGHRS and CDR2 is YFSETQ. The V and J ends lost 4 bases and 4 bases, in that order; junction bases with no gene match: 11. The CDR3 runs to 16 residues. Written as DNA, the CDR3 is TGCGCCAGCAGCGCACGACTAGCGGCCGGGGGAGAGACCCAGTACTTC. Translated: CASSARLAAGGETQYF.

V gene TRBV5-1 combines with J gene TRBJ2-5; maybe TRBD2 (5 bases). With 4 bases removed from V and 2 bases from J, the gap between germline ends came to 15 bases. Germline CDR1 and CDR2: SGHRS and YFSETQ. CDR3 length: 15 residues. CDR3 bases: TGCGCCAGCAGCATACCCGGAGGCCAGCAAGAGACCCAGTACTTC. Its translation: CASSIPGGQQETQYF. The variable domain in full, with the rest retrieved from reference TRBV5-1 and TRBJ2-5, is KAGVTQTPRYLIKTRGQQVTLSCSPISGHRSVSWYQQTPGQGLQFLFEYFSETQRNKGNFPGRFSGRQFSNSRSEMNVSTLELGDSALYLCASSIPGGQQETQYFGPGTRLLVL.